A single T cell receptor (beta chain) is shown here with its context. Looked up from germline, CDR1 is SGHRS and CDR2 is YFSETQ. V lost 0 bases and J lost 1; bases outside the gene matches: 3. This CDR3 contains 16 residues. The record originates from a study of control samples from healthy donors and cancer patients. Here immunoSEQ multiplex PCR was the method, and the copy in TCRdb shows in-frame clones only, minus some. The sample includes 90,000 to 110,000 clones, around 89% of them seen just once. The sample comprised blood. The receptor was isolated from a woman aged 45-65 years in good health. The V call is TRBV5-1, the J call TRBJ2-1; 8 bases align to TRBD2. CDR3 sequence: CASSLGTGGSYNEQFF. CDR3 DNA sequence: TGCGCCAGCAGCTTGGGGACGGGGGGGTCCTACAATGAGCAGTTCTTC.